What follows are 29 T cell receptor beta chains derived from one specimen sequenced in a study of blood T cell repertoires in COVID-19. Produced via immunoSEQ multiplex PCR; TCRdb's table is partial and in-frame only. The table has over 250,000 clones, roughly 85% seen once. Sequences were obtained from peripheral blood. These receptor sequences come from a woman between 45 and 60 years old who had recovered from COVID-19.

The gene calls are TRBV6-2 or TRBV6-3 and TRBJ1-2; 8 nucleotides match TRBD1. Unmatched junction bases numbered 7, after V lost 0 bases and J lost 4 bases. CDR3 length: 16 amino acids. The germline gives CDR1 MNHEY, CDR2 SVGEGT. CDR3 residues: CASSYSRQGKFYGYTF. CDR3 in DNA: TGTGCCAGCAGTTACTCGAGACAGGGGAAGTTCTATGGCTACACCTTC.

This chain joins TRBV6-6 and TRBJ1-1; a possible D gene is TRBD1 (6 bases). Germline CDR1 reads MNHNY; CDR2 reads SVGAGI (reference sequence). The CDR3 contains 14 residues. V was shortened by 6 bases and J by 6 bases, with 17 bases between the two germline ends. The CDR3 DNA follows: TGTGCCAGCAGCCGGGACACCGGTACTGCTGAAGCTTTCTTT. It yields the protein CASSRDTGTAEAFF.

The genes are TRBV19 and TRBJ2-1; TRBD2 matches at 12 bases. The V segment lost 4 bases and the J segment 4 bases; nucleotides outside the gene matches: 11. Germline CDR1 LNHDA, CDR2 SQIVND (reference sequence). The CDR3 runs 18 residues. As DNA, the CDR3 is TGTGCCAGTAGTAAGACTAGCGGGAGCCTTTACACTTACAATGAGCAGTTCTTC. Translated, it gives CASSKTSGSLYTYNEQFF.

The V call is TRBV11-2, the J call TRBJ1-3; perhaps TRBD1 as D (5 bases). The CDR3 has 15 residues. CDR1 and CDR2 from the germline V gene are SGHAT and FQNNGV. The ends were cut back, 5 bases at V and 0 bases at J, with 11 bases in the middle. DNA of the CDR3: TGTGCCAGCAGCCTCCAGGGAATCTCTGGAAACACCATATATTTT. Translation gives CASSLQGISGNTIYF.

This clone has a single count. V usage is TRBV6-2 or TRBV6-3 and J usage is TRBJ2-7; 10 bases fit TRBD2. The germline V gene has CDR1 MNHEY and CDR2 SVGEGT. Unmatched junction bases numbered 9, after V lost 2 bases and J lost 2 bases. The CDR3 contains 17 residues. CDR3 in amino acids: CASSYRSGRAGTYEQYF. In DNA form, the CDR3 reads TGTGCCAGCAGTTACAGGAGCGGGAGGGCCGGGACCTACGAGCAGTACTTC.

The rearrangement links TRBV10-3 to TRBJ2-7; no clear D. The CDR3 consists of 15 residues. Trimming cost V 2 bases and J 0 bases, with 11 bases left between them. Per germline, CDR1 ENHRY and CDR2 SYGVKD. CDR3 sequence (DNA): TGTGCCATCAGTGAGGAGTTCGCAAGCTCCTACGAGCAGTACTTC. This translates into CAISEEFASSYEQYF.

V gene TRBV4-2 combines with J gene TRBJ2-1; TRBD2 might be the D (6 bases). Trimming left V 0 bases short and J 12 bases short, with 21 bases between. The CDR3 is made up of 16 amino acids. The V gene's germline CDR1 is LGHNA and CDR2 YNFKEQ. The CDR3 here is CASSQELGGIGLTQFF. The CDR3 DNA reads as TGTGCCAGCAGCCAAGAACTGGGCGGGATAGGTCTGACGCAGTTCTTC.

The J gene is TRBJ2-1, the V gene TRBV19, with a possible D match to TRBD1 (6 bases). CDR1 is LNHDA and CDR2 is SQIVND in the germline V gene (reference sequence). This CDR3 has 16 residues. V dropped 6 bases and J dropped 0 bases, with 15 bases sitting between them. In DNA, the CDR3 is TGTGCCAGTAGACCTCGGACAGCTAGCTCCTACAATGAGCAGTTCTTC. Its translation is CASRPRTASSYNEQFF.

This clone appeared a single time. CDR3 in DNA: TGTGCCAGCAGTGTCAACAGGGGCGGCACAGATACGCAGTATTTT. This translates into CASSVNRGGTDTQYF. This chain uses TRBV27 with TRBJ2-3, with 7 positions matching TRBD1. There are 15 residues in the CDR3. CDR1 MNHEY and CDR2 SMNVEV come from the germline V gene (reference sequence). Trimming removed 5 bases from V and 1 base from J; junction bases left unmatched: 6.

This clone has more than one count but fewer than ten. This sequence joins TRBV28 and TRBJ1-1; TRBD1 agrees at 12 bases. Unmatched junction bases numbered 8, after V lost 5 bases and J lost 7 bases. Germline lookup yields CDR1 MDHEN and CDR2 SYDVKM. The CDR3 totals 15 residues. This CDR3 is CASSRGTGGVSEAFF. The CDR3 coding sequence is TGTGCCAGCAGTAGAGGGACAGGGGGCGTTAGTGAAGCTTTCTTT.

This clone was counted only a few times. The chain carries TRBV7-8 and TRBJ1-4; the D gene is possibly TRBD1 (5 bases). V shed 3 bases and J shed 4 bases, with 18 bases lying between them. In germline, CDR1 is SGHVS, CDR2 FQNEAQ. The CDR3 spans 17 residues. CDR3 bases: TGTGCCAGCAGCTTTGTGTCGTGGGGGGACCATAATGAAAAACTGTTTTTT. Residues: CASSFVSWGDHNEKLFF.

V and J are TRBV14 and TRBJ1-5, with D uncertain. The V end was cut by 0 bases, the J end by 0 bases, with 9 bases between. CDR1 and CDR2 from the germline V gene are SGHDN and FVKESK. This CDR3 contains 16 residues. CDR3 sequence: CASSQDGLDSNQPQHF. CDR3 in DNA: TGTGCCAGCAGCCAAGATGGACTAGATAGCAATCAGCCCCAGCATTTT.

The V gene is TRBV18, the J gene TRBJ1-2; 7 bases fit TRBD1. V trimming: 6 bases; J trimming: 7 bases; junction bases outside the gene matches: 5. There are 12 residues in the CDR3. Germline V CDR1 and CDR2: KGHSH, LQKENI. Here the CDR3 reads CASSPDRLGYTF. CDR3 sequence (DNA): TGTGCCAGCTCCCCGGACAGGCTTGGCTACACCTTC.

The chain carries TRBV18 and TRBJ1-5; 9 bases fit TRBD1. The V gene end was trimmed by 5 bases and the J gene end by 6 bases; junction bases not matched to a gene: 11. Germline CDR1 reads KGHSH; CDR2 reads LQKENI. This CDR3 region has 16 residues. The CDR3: CASSSEVTGGGQPQHF. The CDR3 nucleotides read TGTGCCAGCTCATCCGAGGTGACAGGGGGGGGTCAGCCCCAGCATTTT. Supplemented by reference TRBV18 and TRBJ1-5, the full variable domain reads NAGVMQNPRHLVRRRGQEARLRCSPMKGHSHVYWYRQLPEEGLKFMVYLQKENIIDESGMPKERFSAEFPKEGPSILRIQQVVRGDSAAYFCASSSEVTGGGQPQHFGDGTRLSIL.

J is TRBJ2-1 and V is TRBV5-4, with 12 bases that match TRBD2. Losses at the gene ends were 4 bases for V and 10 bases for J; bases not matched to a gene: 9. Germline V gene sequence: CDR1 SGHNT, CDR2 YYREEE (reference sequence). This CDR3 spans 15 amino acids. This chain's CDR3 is CASSRTSGNQDEQFF. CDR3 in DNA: TGTGCCAGCAGCCGGACTAGCGGGAACCAAGACGAGCAGTTCTTC.

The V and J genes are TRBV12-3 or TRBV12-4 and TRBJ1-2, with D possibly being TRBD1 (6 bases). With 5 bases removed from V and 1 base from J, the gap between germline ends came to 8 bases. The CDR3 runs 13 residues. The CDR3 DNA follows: TGTGCCAGCAGTGAACAGGGTAACTATGGCTACACCTTC. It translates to CASSEQGNYGYTF.

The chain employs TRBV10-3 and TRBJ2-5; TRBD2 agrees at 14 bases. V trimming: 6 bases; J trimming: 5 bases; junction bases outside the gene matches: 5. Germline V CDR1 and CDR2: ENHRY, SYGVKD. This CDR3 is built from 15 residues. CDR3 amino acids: CAIRTSGGGSETQYF. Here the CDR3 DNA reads TGTGCCATCAGGACTAGCGGGGGGGGCTCGGAGACCCAGTACTTC.

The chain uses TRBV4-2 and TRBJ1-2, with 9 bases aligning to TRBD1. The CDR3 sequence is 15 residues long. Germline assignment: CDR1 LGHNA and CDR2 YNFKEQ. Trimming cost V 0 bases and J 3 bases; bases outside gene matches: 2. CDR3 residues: CASSQEQGAHYGYTF. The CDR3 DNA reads TGTGCCAGCAGCCAAGAACAGGGGGCTCACTATGGCTACACCTTC.

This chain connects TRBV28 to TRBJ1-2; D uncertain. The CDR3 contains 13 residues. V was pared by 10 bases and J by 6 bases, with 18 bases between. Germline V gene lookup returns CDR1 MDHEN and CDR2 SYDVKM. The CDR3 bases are TGTGCCATCGACCGACCAACTACCCATGGCTACACCTTC. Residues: CAIDRPTTHGYTF.

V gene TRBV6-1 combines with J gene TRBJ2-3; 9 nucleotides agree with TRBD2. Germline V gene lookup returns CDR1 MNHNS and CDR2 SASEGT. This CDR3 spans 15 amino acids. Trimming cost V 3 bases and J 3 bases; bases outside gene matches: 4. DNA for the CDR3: TGTGCCAGCAGTGAGACTAGCGGAAGAACAGATACGCAGTATTTT. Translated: CASSETSGRTDTQYF.

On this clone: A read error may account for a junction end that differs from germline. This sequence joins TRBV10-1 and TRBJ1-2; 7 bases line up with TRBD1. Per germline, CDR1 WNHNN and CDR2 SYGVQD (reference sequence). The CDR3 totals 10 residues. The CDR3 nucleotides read TGCGCCAGCAGTGCACCGGGACAGCCCTTC. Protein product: CASSAPGQPF.

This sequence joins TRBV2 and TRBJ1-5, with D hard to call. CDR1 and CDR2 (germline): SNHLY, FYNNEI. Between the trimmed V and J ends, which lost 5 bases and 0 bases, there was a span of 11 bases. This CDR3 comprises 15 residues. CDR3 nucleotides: TGTGCCAGCAGTCTAAGCGGGATTAGCAATCAGCCCCAGCATTTT. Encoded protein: CASSLSGISNQPQHF.

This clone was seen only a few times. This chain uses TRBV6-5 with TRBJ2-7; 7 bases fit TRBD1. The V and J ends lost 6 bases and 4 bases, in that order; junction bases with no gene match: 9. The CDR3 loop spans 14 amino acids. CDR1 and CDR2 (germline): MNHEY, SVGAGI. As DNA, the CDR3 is TGTGCCAGCAGCTCCGACAGGGTTGGGTACGAGCAGTACTTC. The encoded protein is CASSSDRVGYEQYF.

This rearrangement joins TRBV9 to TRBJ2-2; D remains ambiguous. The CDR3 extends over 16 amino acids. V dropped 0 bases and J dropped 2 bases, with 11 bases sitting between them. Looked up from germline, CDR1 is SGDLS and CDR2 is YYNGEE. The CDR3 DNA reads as TGTGCCAGCAGCGTAGGGGCTACTGCAAACACCGGGGAGCTGTTTTTT. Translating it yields CASSVGATANTGELFF.

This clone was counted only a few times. As DNA, the CDR3 is TGTGCCAGCAGTTACCGAGACAATCAGCCCCAGCATTTT. The encoded protein is CASSYRDNQPQHF. The chain uses TRBV6-2 or TRBV6-3 and TRBJ1-5, with D hard to call. V dropped 2 bases and J dropped 3 bases, with 5 bases sitting between them. The CDR3 totals 13 residues. Per the germline V gene, CDR1 is MNHEY and CDR2 is SVGEGT.

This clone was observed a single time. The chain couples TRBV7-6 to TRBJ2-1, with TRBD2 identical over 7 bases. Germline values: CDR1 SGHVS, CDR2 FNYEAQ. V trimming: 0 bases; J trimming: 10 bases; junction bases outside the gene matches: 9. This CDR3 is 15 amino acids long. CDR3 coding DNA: TGTGCCAGCAGCTTAGCGGCACTAGCGAGAGCGGAGCAGTTCTTC. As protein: CASSLAALARAEQFF.

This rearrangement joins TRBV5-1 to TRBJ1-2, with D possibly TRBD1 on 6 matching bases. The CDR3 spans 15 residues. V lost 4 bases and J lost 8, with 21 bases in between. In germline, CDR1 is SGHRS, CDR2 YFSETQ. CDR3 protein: CASSLSGQPGGGYTF. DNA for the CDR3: TGCGCCAGCAGCCTATCAGGACAGCCAGGTGGGGGCTACACCTTC.

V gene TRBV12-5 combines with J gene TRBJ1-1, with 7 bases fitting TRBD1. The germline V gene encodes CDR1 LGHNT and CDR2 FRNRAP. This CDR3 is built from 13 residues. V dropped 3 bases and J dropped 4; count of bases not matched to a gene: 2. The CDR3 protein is CASGFSGGTEAFF. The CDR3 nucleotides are TGTGCTAGTGGTTTTTCAGGGGGCACTGAAGCTTTCTTT.

DNA of the CDR3: TGTGCCAGTAGTATTCGCCCTGGGGGGGGCACTGAAGCTTTCTTT. It is translated as CASSIRPGGGTEAFF. The chain carries TRBV19 and TRBJ1-1; maybe TRBD1 (5 bases). In germline, CDR1 is LNHDA, CDR2 SQIVND (reference sequence). Trimming took 3 bases from V and 4 from J, leaving 15 bases between them. The length of the CDR3 is 15 residues.